This TCR beta chain was profiled in a study of blood T cell repertoires in COVID-19. The wider study: Italy, Spain and the United States were the sources of the convalescent and acute COVID-19 samples.

Under the authors' procedure: Reference gene primer amplification gave estimated nucleated cell counts. Some clones are missing from TCRdb's copy, which holds only in-frame ones; the method was immunoSEQ multiplex PCR. V and J calls plus clone size are reproduced from that table; the DNA served to infer D and trimming. The sample has 40,000 to 65,000 clones, about 80% seen once. Germline V lookup: CDR1 LNHNV, CDR2 YYDKDF (reference sequence). The CDR3 runs to 16 residues. Trimming removed 0 bases from V and 2 bases from J, with 11 bases in between. The sequenced sample was peripheral blood. The TCR was taken from a human donor in a cohort sampled during active COVID-19. J is TRBJ1-5 and V is TRBV15, with a tentative D call TRBD1 (6 bases). The CDR3 DNA is TGTGCCACCAGCAGAGATACAGGGATGGGCAATCAGCCCCAGCATTTT. It specifies CATSRDTGMGNQPQHF.